A single sample gave rise to the 10 T cell receptor beta chains below, sequenced in a study of blood T cell repertoires in COVID-19. Sequencing used immunoSEQ multiplex PCR; TCRdb keeps in-frame clones, though not all of them. The sample yields 100,000 or so clones, just over 85% seen once. The material sequenced was peripheral blood. These receptors were obtained from a human donor in a cohort sampled during active COVID-19.

The chain has TRBV23-1 and TRBJ2-4; a weak D match, TRBD1 (6 bases). TRBV23-1 is noted as an ORF with a role that remains uncertain. This CDR3 is built from 13 residues. Trimming stripped 2 bases from V and 4 bases from J, with 6 bases between. CDR3 region: CASSQTGKNIQYF. The CDR3 DNA reads as TGCGCCAGCAGTCAAACAGGGAAAAACATTCAGTACTTC.

The J gene is TRBJ2-3, the V gene TRBV4-1, with D hard to call. Per the germline V gene, CDR1 is MGHRA and CDR2 is YSYEKL. V was pared by 2 bases and J by 7 bases, with 19 bases between. The CDR3 is 16 residues long. In DNA, the CDR3 is TGCGCCAGCAGCCAAACTTGGGTTGGAGTTGGTAATACGCAGTATTTT. As protein: CASSQTWVGVGNTQYF.

The chain joins TRBV3-1 (or the pseudogene TRBV3-2) to TRBJ2-1, with D possibly TRBD2 on 6 matching bases. Trimming removed 0 bases at V and 3 bases at J, with 18 bases between. Germline CDR1 and CDR2: LGHDT and YNNKEL (reference sequence). The CDR3 is 18 residues long. CDR3 nucleotide sequence: TGTGCCAGCAGCCAAGATTGGTCTTCCCGGGAGTACTACAATGAGCAGTTCTTC. Protein sequence: CASSQDWSSREYYNEQFF.

V and J are TRBV4-3 and TRBJ1-1, with D maybe TRBD1 (6 bases). Trimming removed 3 bases at V and 5 bases at J, with 16 bases between. This CDR3 contains 15 residues. CDR1 LGHNA and CDR2 YSLEER come from the germline V gene. CDR3 sequence reads: CASSHIQTGKTEAFF. In DNA, the CDR3 is TGCGCCAGCAGCCATATCCAGACAGGCAAAACTGAAGCTTTCTTT.

This sequence joins TRBV19 and TRBJ2-6, with TRBD1 identical over 7 bases. Germline trimming cut 4 bases from V and 0 bases from J; bases unmatched to any gene: 12. The CDR3 contains 19 residues. CDR1 is LNHDA and CDR2 is SQIVND in the germline V gene (reference sequence). The CDR3: CASSKPRQGMGSGANVLTF. As DNA, the CDR3 is TGTGCCAGTAGTAAACCCCGACAGGGCATGGGCTCTGGGGCCAACGTCCTGACTTTC.

This clone was seen a few times. V gene TRBV6-5 combines with J gene TRBJ1-1; no clear D gene. CDR3 size: 14 residues. V gave up 6 bases and J gave up 9 bases, with 20 bases separating them. CDR1 and CDR2 (germline): MNHEY, SVGAGI. As DNA, the CDR3 is TGTGCCAGCAGCCGCGCCGAACTCACGATAAAAGCTTTCTTT. Its protein is CASSRAELTIKAFF.

V is TRBV5-4 and J is TRBJ2-7; TRBD2 matches at 7 bases. There are 14 residues in the CDR3. J gave up 4 bases and V 3 bases, and 7 bases lay outside the gene matches. CDR1 SGHNT and CDR2 YYREEE come from the germline V gene (reference sequence). The DNA for the CDR3 is TGTGCCAGCAGCTCCAGAGGGAGGGTTTACGAGCAGTACTTC. Translated, it gives CASSSRGRVYEQYF.

The J gene is TRBJ2-1, the V gene TRBV13; 7 positions agree with TRBD1. The trim removed 5 bases at V and 3 bases at J, leaving 7 bases unmatched. Looked up from germline, CDR1 is PRHDT and CDR2 is FYEKMQ (reference sequence). The CDR3 totals 15 residues. In DNA form, the CDR3 reads TGTGCCAGCAGCCCCCCTCGGGACAGCTACAATGAGCAGTTCTTC. This encodes CASSPPRDSYNEQFF. The whole variable domain, remainder taken from reference TRBV13 and TRBJ2-1, is AAGVIQSPRHLIKEKRETATLKCYPIPRHDTVYWYQQGPGQDPQFLISFYEKMQSDKGSIPDRFSAQQFSDYHSELNMSSLELGDSALYFCASSPPRDSYNEQFFGPGTRLTVL.

The gene calls are TRBV9 and TRBJ1-2, with D maybe TRBD1 (5 bases). This CDR3 is built from 14 residues. V was pared by 0 bases and J by 4 bases, with 10 bases between. The germline gives CDR1 SGDLS, CDR2 YYNGEE. The CDR3 sequence is CASSVDTGVYGYTF. CDR3 in DNA: TGTGCCAGCAGCGTAGACACGGGGGTCTATGGCTACACCTTC.

The chain joins TRBV5-1 to TRBJ1-1, with a tentative D call TRBD1 (6 bases). The germline V gene encodes CDR1 SGHRS and CDR2 YFSETQ. CDR3 length equals 15 residues. Deletions cut 4 bases from V and 0 bases from J, with 13 bases between. CDR3 sequence reads: CASSLTGKLNTEAFF. CDR3 coding DNA: TGCGCCAGCAGCCTAACAGGGAAACTGAACACTGAAGCTTTCTTT.